This passage covers 32 T cell receptor beta chains from one sample sequenced in a study of blood T cell repertoires in COVID-19. TCRdb's table, derived via immunoSEQ multiplex PCR, lists solely in-frame clones and lacks some. In the table there are approximately 290,000 clones, 85% to 90% of which are singletons. Sequencing used peripheral blood. Every receptor here comes from a man aged 25-40 years with acute or convalescent COVID-19.

The rearrangement joins TRBV27 to TRBJ2-7; 7 bases map to TRBD1. V lost 6 bases, J lost 4 bases, and 12 bases stayed unmatched. The CDR3 loop spans 15 amino acids. Germline V gene sequence: CDR1 MNHEY, CDR2 SMNVEV (reference sequence). The CDR3 loop is CASSQLTGSDYEQYF. The CDR3 DNA follows: TGTGCCAGCAGCCAACTGACAGGGTCTGATTACGAGCAGTACTTC.

This chain uses TRBV7-3 with TRBJ2-2; 7 nucleotides agree with TRBD1. J lost 4 bases, V lost 5 bases, and 7 bases had no gene match. Germline CDR1 is SGHTA and CDR2 is FQGTGA. The CDR3 sequence is 15 residues long. CDR3 sequence: CASSQTGDGTGELFF. CDR3 bases: TGTGCCAGCAGCCAAACAGGGGATGGCACCGGGGAGCTGTTTTTT.

The chain joins TRBV10-1 to TRBJ2-7; tentative D call: TRBD1 (5 bases). The CDR3 loop spans 12 amino acids. Trimming removed 3 bases from V and 3 bases from J, with 6 bases in between. Germline V gives CDR1 WNHNN, CDR2 SYGVQD (reference sequence). CDR3 in amino acids: CASSEGDYEQYF. CDR3 in DNA: TGCGCCAGCAGTGAAGGGGACTACGAGCAGTACTTC.

The rearrangement joins TRBV7-2 to TRBJ2-7; 8 positions match TRBD2. Germline assignment: CDR1 SGHTA and CDR2 FQGNSA. V was clipped by 5 bases and J by 2 bases; unmatched bases: 8. The CDR3 runs to 15 residues. The CDR3 reads CASSPRLAGTYEQYF. The CDR3 nucleotides read TGTGCCAGCAGCCCCCGGTTAGCGGGAACCTACGAGCAGTACTTC.

J is TRBJ1-1 and V is TRBV9, with D maybe TRBD1 (6 bases). From germline, CDR1 is SGDLS and CDR2 YYNGEE. V was cut by 4 bases and J by 5 bases, with 18 bases left in between. The CDR3 sequence is 15 residues long. In DNA, the CDR3 is TGTGCCAGCAGCCCGGCCGCAGGGGCAAGGACTGAAGCTTTCTTT. Translated: CASSPAAGARTEAFF.

The CDR3 protein is CAWAPTGGYYGYTF. The CDR3 DNA follows: TGTGCCTGGGCCCCTACAGGGGGCTATTATGGCTACACCTTC. The rearrangement joins TRBV30 to TRBJ1-2; 9 bases fit TRBD1. This CDR3 has 14 amino acids. V lost 5 bases, J lost 5 bases, and 9 bases stayed unmatched. Germline CDR1 and CDR2: GTSNPN and SVGIG (reference sequence).

The chain combines TRBV5-1 with TRBJ2-2, with TRBD2 identical over 9 bases. The CDR3 runs 16 residues. V lost 2 bases and J lost 5; bases outside the gene matches: 7. Germline CDR1 and CDR2: SGHRS and YFSETQ. Here the CDR3 DNA reads TGCGCCAGCAGCTTCCAGCGGGAGGTATCGACCGGGGAGCTGTTTTTT. Residues: CASSFQREVSTGELFF.

V is TRBV4-1 and J is TRBJ1-1; TRBD1 agrees at 8 bases. After removal of 1 base from V and 0 bases from J, the junction contained 1 base not matched to a gene. Looked up from germline, CDR1 is MGHRA and CDR2 is YSYEKL. The CDR3 is made up of 15 amino acids. The CDR3 nucleotides are TGCGCCAGCAGCCAAGGGACAGGGATGAACACTGAAGCTTTCTTT. It is translated as CASSQGTGMNTEAFF.

This chain joins TRBV30 and TRBJ2-7; 13 nucleotides match TRBD2. The J segment lost 3 bases and the V segment lost 4 bases, leaving 9 bases of the junction unmatched. The length of the CDR3 is 16 residues. The V gene's germline CDR1 is GTSNPN and CDR2 SVGIG (reference sequence). The DNA for the CDR3 is TGTGCCTGGATGGCACGCGGACTAGCGGGGGACTACGAGCAGTACTTC. Translation: CAWMARGLAGDYEQYF.

V gene TRBV19 combines with J gene TRBJ2-5; D remains unclear. Germline V gene data show CDR1 as LNHDA and CDR2 as SQIVND (reference sequence). CDR3 length equals 13 residues. The germline V and J ends were trimmed by 2 bases and 5 bases, with 9 bases remaining between them. The CDR3 coding sequence is TGTGCCAGTAGTATAACACAGTGGGAGACCCAGTACTTC. Its protein is CASSITQWETQYF. Filled out from reference TRBV19 and TRBJ2-5, the complete variable domain reads DGGITQSPKYLFRKEGQNVTLSCEQNLNHDAMYWYRQDPGQGLRLIYYSQIVNDFQKGDIAEGYSVSREKKESFPLTVTSAQKNPTAFYLCASSITQWETQYFGPGTRLLVL.

The rearrangement joins TRBV27 to TRBJ2-3; 8 bases fit TRBD1. The CDR3 has 16 residues. CDR1 and CDR2 (germline): MNHEY, SMNVEV (reference sequence). The V and J ends lost 5 bases and 7 bases, in that order; junction bases with no gene match: 14. The CDR3 loop reads CASSRGTGAVQNTQYF. CDR3 DNA: TGTGCCAGCAGTCGCGGGACAGGCGCTGTGCAAAATACGCAGTATTTT.

The chain recombines TRBV10-3 with TRBJ2-6, with 9 bases that match TRBD2. CDR1 and CDR2 (germline): ENHRY, SYGVKD. The trim removed 4 bases at V and 2 bases at J, leaving 15 bases unmatched. The CDR3 covers 20 residues. The CDR3 protein is CAISGASGGRAIAGANVLTF. In DNA form, the CDR3 reads TGTGCCATCAGTGGGGCTTCGGGCGGGAGGGCCATAGCTGGGGCCAACGTCCTGACTTTC.

The rearrangement links TRBV5-4 to TRBJ2-3; the D is unclear. Germline-derived CDR1 and CDR2 are SGHNT and YYREEE (reference sequence). Trimming left V 0 bases short and J 2 bases short, with 19 bases between. The CDR3 consists of 18 residues. For the CDR3, the DNA is TGTGCCAGCAGCTTGGTCTCCTCCTTTTCCTCTTTCACAGATACGCAGTATTTT. Translation gives CASSLVSSFSSFTDTQYF.

The V call is TRBV7-8, the J call TRBJ2-7; TRBD2 might be the D (6 bases). This CDR3 has 16 residues. Trimming took off 2 bases at V and 5 bases at J, with 19 bases between the two ends. CDR1 SGHVS and CDR2 FQNEAQ come from the germline V gene. CDR3: CASSLFDGRLANEQYF. The CDR3 DNA reads as TGTGCCAGCAGCTTATTTGATGGGAGGCTCGCCAACGAGCAGTACTTC. Supplemented by reference TRBV7-8 and TRBJ2-7, the full variable domain reads GAGVSQSPRYKVAKRGQDVALRCDPISGHVSLFWYQQALGQGPEFLTYFQNEAQLDKSGLPSDRFFAERPEGSVSTLKIQRTQQEDSAVYLCASSLFDGRLANEQYFGPGTRLTVT.

In its sample, this clone was seen once. The V and J genes are TRBV27 and TRBJ2-5, with 9 bases lining up with TRBD1. Germline CDR1 is MNHEY and CDR2 is SMNVEV (reference sequence). The J segment lost 4 bases and the V segment lost 5 bases, leaving 14 bases of the junction unmatched. The CDR3 is 17 residues long. The CDR3 bases are TGTGCCAGCAGTCAGGGACAGGGTTTGAGGGGCCGAGAGACCCAGTACTTC. Translated: CASSQGQGLRGRETQYF.

The chain has TRBV4-1 and TRBJ2-3; the D gene is possibly TRBD2 (5 bases). The ends were cut back, 6 bases at V and 2 bases at J, with 12 bases in the middle. This CDR3 spans 14 amino acids. Germline V gene sequence: CDR1 MGHRA, CDR2 YSYEKL. CDR3 DNA: TGCGCCAGCAGGCAGCGGTCTTACACAGATACGCAGTATTTT. Amino acids: CASRQRSYTDTQYF.

The rearrangement links TRBV11-2 to TRBJ2-2; 12 bases align to TRBD2. J lost 5 bases, V lost 0 bases, and 10 bases had no gene match. The CDR3 is 19 residues long. From germline, CDR1 is SGHAT and CDR2 FQNNGV. CDR3 in DNA: TGTGCCAGCAGCTTAGACCTAAGGACTAGCGGGGCGCGGACCGGGGAGCTGTTTTTT. Translation gives CASSLDLRTSGARTGELFF.

The chain recombines TRBV7-8 with TRBJ2-2, with TRBD2 matching over 8 bases. V gave up 8 bases and J gave up 5 bases; unmatched junction bases: 4. The CDR3 covers 13 residues. CDR1 and CDR2 (germline): SGHVS, FQNEAQ. The CDR3 bases are TGTGCCAGCTACGGGAGGGGGACCGGGGAGCTGTTTTTT. It specifies CASYGRGTGELFF. Combining the CDR3 with reference TRBV7-8 and TRBJ2-2 gives the whole variable domain GAGVSQSPRYKVAKRGQDVALRCDPISGHVSLFWYQQALGQGPEFLTYFQNEAQLDKSGLPSDRFFAERPEGSVSTLKIQRTQQEDSAVYLCASYGRGTGELFFGEGSRLTVL.

The chain has TRBV28 and TRBJ2-7; D perhaps matches TRBD1 (6 bases). The CDR3 has 11 residues. Germline-derived CDR1 and CDR2 are MDHEN and SYDVKM. V was pared by 10 bases and J by 6 bases, with 13 bases between. CDR3 sequence: CATARDTEQYF. CDR3 in DNA: TGTGCCACCGCCCGGGACACCGAGCAGTACTTC.

This chain uses TRBV19 with TRBJ1-2, with TRBD1 as a possible D gene (6 bases). The CDR3 consists of 15 residues. V was cut by 4 bases and J by 5 bases, with 17 bases left in between. Germline lookup yields CDR1 LNHDA and CDR2 SQIVND (reference sequence). This chain's CDR3 is CASSTPGQRGYGYTF. As DNA, the CDR3 is TGTGCCAGTAGTACTCCGGGACAACGGGGATATGGCTACACCTTC.

The genes are TRBV11-2 and TRBJ1-1; TRBD1 might be the D (5 bases). Looked up from germline, CDR1 is SGHAT and CDR2 is FQNNGV. This CDR3 region has 15 residues. V was pared by 5 bases and J by 1 base, with 14 bases between. CDR3 region: CASSPRGRGNTEAFF. DNA for the CDR3: TGTGCCAGCAGCCCTAGAGGAAGGGGGAACACTGAAGCTTTCTTT.

The rearrangement links TRBV7-2 to TRBJ2-1; 11 bases agree with TRBD2. CDR1 is SGHTA and CDR2 is FQGNSA in the germline V gene. This CDR3 has 16 amino acids. V shed 5 bases and J 7 bases; nucleotides not matched to a gene: 10. The CDR3 is CASSPEGASGRNEQFF. CDR3 nucleotides: TGTGCCAGCAGCCCCGAGGGGGCTAGCGGGAGGAATGAGCAGTTCTTC.

This sequence joins TRBV10-3 and TRBJ1-6; unclear D gene. Deletions cut 5 bases from V and 7 bases from J, with 12 bases between. CDR3 length: 14 residues. Germline CDR1 ENHRY, CDR2 SYGVKD. CDR3 amino acids: CAISPSEGNSPLHF. Written as DNA, the CDR3 is TGTGCCATCAGTCCCAGTGAGGGAAATTCACCCCTCCACTTT.

The chain uses TRBV9 and TRBJ1-1; 7 bases are a match to TRBD1. Trimming took 3 bases from V and 4 from J; bases not matched to a gene: 6. Germline V CDR1 and CDR2: SGDLS, YYNGEE. The CDR3 is 14 residues long. CDR3 bases: TGTGCCAGCAGCGACCGACAGGGTCTCACTGAAGCTTTCTTT. As protein: CASSDRQGLTEAFF.

The chain joins TRBV7-3 to TRBJ2-5, with TRBD1 identical over 9 bases. The germline V gene has CDR1 SGHTA and CDR2 FQGTGA. The CDR3 has 15 amino acids. Unmatched junction bases numbered 3, after V lost 0 bases and J lost 4 bases. For the CDR3, the DNA is TGTGCCAGCAGCTTAACATGGACAGGGGTAGAGACCCAGTACTTC. Translation gives CASSLTWTGVETQYF.

The chain recombines TRBV27 with TRBJ2-5, with 11 bases fitting TRBD2. With V trimmed by 2 bases and J by 0 bases, 2 bases remained unmatched. CDR1 and CDR2 (germline): MNHEY, SMNVEV (reference sequence). The CDR3 runs to 16 residues. CDR3 sequence: CASSLRLAGNQETQYF. Here the CDR3 DNA reads TGTGCCAGCAGTTTACGACTAGCGGGGAACCAAGAGACCCAGTACTTC.

The rearrangement joins TRBV14 to TRBJ1-1, with D maybe TRBD1 (5 bases). Trimming cost V 3 bases and J 4 bases, with 18 bases left between them. CDR1 is SGHDN and CDR2 is FVKESK in the germline V gene. CDR3 length: 16 residues. The CDR3 sequence is CASSHGGAPRITEAFF. DNA of the CDR3: TGTGCCAGCAGCCATGGAGGGGCACCAAGGATCACTGAAGCTTTCTTT.

The genes are TRBV18 and TRBJ1-4; 8 bases match TRBD1. Looked up from germline, CDR1 is KGHSH and CDR2 is LQKENI. Trimming at V came to 4 bases and at J to 5 bases, leaving 6 bases not matched to a gene. The CDR3 has 15 amino acids. The DNA of the CDR3 is TGTGCCAGCTCACAAGGGACAGGTGGGAATGAAAAACTGTTTTTT. Its protein is CASSQGTGGNEKLFF.

The gene calls are TRBV2 and TRBJ1-4; possible D gene TRBD1, 6 bases. The CDR3 extends over 13 amino acids. Looked up from germline, CDR1 is SNHLY and CDR2 is FYNNEI. The V end was cut by 8 bases, the J end by 8 bases, with 15 bases between. The CDR3 reads CASHDRLNEKLFF. The CDR3 DNA sequence: TGTGCCAGCCATGACAGGCTTAACGAAAAACTGTTTTTT.

The V call is TRBV18, the J call TRBJ1-1; D is ambiguous. Germline assignment: CDR1 KGHSH and CDR2 LQKENI. The V end lost 5 bases, the J end lost 4 bases, and 14 bases lay between the germline ends. The CDR3 totals 14 residues. The CDR3 DNA sequence: TGTGCCAGCTCAGACTCTGTCTCGGGCACTGAAGCTTTCTTT. Encoded protein: CASSDSVSGTEAFF.

The chain combines TRBV6-6 with TRBJ1-2, with TRBD1 matching 9 bases. V shed 5 bases, J shed 1 base, and the junction held 2 bases outside the gene matches. Germline-derived CDR1 and CDR2 are MNHNY and SVGAGI (reference sequence). CDR3 length: 14 amino acids. The CDR3 bases are TGTGCCAGCAGTCCGGGACAGGGTAACTATGGCTACACCTTC. It is translated as CASSPGQGNYGYTF.

The CDR3 region is CAISPVQAYEQYF. The CDR3 coding sequence is TGTGCCATCAGTCCAGTACAGGCTTACGAGCAGTACTTC. V and J are TRBV10-3 and TRBJ2-7; weak D call: TRBD1 (5 bases). Trimming took 5 bases from V and 4 from J, leaving 12 bases between them. Per germline, CDR1 ENHRY and CDR2 SYGVKD. This CDR3 comprises 13 residues.